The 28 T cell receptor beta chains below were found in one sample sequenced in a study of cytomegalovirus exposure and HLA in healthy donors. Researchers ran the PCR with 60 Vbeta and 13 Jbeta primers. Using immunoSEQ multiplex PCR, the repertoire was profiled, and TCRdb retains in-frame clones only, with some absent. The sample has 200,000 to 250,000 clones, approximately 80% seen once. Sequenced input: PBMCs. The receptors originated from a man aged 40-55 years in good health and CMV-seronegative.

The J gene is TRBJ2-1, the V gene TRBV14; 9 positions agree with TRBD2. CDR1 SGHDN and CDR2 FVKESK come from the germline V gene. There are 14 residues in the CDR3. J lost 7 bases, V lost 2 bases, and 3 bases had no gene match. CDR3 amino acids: CASSQRSGSNEQFF. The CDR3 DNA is TGTGCCAGCAGCCAACGTAGCGGGAGTAATGAGCAGTTCTTC.

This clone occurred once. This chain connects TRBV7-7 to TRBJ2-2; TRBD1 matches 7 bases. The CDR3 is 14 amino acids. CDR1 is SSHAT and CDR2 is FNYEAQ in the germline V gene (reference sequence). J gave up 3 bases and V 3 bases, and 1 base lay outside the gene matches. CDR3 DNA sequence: TGTGCCAGCAGCTTGACAGGGTACACCGGGGAGCTGTTTTTT. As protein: CASSLTGYTGELFF. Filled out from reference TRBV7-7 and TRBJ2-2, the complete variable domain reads GAGVSQSPRYKVTKRGQDVTLRCDPISSHATLYWYQQALGQGPEFLTYFNYEAQPDKSGLPSDRFSAERPEGSISTLTIQRTEQRDSAMYRCASSLTGYTGELFFGEGSRLTVL.

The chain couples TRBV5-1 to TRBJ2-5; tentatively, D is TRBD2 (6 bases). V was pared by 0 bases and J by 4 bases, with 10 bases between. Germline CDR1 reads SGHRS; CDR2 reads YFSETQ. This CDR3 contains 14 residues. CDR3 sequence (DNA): TGCGCCAGCAGCTTGGTGGGGGGTACAGAGACCCAGTACTTC. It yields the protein CASSLVGGTETQYF.

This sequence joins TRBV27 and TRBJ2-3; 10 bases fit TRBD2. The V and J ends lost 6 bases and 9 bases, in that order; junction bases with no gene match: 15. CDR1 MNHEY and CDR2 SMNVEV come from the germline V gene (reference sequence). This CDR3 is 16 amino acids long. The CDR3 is CASSAESRTSGPTQYF. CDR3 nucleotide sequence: TGTGCCAGCAGCGCTGAGAGCCGGACTAGCGGCCCGACGCAGTATTTT.

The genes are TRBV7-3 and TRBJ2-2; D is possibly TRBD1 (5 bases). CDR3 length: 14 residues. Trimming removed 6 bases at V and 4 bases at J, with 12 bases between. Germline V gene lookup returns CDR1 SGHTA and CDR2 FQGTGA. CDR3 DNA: TGTGCCAGCAGGCCAGGCAGGGCCACCGGGGAGCTGTTTTTT. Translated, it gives CASRPGRATGELFF.

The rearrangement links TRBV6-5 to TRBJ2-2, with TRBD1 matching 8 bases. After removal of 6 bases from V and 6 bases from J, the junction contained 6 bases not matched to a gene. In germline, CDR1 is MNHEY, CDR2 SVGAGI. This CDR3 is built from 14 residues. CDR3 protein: CASRVTGVAGELFF. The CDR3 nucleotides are TGTGCCAGCAGGGTGACAGGGGTGGCCGGGGAGCTGTTTTTT.

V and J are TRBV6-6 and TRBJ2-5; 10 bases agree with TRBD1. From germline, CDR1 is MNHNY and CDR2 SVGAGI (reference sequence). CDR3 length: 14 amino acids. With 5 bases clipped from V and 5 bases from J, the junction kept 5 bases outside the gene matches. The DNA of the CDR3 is TGTGCCAGCAGTACCGGACAGGGGGACGAGACCCAGTACTTC. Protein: CASSTGQGDETQYF.

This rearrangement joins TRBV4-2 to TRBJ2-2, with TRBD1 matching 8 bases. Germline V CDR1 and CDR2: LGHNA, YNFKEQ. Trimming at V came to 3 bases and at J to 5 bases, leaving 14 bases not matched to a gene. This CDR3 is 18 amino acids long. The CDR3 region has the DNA TGTGCCAGCAGCCAGTCGATAGGGCAGGGGGCAGGTACCGGGGAGCTGTTTTTT. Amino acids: CASSQSIGQGAGTGELFF.

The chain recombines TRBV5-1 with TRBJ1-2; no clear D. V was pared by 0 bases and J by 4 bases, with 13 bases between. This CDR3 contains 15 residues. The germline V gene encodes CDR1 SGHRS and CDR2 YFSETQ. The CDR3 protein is CASSLEGARGYGYTF. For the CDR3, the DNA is TGCGCCAGCAGCTTGGAAGGTGCAAGAGGCTATGGCTACACCTTC.

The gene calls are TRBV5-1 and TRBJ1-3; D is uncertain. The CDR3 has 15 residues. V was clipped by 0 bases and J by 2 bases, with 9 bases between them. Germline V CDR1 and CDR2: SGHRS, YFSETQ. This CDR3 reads CASSLGSGTGNTIYF. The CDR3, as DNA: TGCGCCAGCAGCTTGGGGTCGGGGACTGGAAACACCATATATTTT.

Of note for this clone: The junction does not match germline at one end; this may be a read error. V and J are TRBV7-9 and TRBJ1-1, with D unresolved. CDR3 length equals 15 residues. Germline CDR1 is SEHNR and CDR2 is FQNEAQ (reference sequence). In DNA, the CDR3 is TGTTCCAGCAGCGCGAAGGAGGGCTTGGGGACTGAAGCTTTCTTT. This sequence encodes CSSSAKEGLGTEAFF.

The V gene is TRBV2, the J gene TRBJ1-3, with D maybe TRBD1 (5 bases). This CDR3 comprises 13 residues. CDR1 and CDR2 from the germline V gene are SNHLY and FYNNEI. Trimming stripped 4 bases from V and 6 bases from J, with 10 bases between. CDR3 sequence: CASSGDYVNTIYF. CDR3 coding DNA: TGTGCCAGCAGTGGGGACTATGTAAACACCATATATTTT. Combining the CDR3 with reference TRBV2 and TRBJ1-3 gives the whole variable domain EPEVTQTPSHQVTQMGQEVILRCVPISNHLYFYWYRQILGQKVEFLVSFYNNEISEKSEIFDDQFSVERPDGSNFTLKIRSTKLEDSAMYFCASSGDYVNTIYFGEGSWLTVV.

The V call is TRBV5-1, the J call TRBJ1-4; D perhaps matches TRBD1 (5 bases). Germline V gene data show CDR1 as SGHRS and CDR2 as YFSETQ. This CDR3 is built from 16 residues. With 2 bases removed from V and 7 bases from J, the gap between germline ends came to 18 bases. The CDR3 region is CASSLRGGLGVEKLFF. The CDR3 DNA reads TGCGCCAGCAGCTTACGCGGGGGTTTGGGAGTTGAAAAACTGTTTTTT.

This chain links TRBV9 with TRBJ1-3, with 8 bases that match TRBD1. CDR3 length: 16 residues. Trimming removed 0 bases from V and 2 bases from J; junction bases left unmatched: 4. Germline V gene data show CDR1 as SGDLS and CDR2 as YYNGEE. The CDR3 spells CASSVGDRGPGNTIYF. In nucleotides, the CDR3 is TGTGCCAGCAGCGTAGGCGACAGGGGACCTGGAAACACCATATATTTT.

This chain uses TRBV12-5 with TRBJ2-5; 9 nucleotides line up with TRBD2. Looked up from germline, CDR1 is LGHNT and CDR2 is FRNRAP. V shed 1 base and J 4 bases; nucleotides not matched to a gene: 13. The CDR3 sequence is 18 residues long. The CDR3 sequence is CASGLGLYDGLARETQYF. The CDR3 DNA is TGTGCTAGTGGTTTGGGTCTTTACGATGGACTAGCGCGAGAGACCCAGTACTTC.

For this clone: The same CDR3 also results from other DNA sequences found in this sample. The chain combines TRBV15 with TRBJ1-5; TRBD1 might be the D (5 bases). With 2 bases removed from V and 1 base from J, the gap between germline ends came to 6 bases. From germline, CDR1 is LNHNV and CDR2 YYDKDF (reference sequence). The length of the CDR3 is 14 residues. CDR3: CATSRQGSNQPQHF. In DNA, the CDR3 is TGTGCCACCAGCAGACAGGGAAGCAATCAGCCCCAGCATTTT.

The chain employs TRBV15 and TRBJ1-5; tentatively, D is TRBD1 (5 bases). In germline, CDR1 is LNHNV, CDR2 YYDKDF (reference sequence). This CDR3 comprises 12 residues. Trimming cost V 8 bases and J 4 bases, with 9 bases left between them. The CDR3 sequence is CATSGGNQPQHF. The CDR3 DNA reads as TGTGCCACCTCGGGGGGGAATCAGCCCCAGCATTTT.

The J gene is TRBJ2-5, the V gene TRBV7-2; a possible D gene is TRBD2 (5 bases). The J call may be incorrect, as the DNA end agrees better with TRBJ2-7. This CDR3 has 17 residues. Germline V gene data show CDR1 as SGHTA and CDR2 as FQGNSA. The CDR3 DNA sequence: TGTGCCAGCAGCCACCCGAGCGGACGAACTTCCACCTACGAGCAGTACTTC. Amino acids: CASSHPSGRTSTYEQYF.

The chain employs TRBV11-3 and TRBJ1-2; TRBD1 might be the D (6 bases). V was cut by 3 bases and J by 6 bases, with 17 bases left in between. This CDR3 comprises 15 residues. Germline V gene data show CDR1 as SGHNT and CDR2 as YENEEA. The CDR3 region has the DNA TGTGCCAGCAGCTTGAGGGGGGGGCAGCAAGATGGCTACACCTTC. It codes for CASSLRGGQQDGYTF.

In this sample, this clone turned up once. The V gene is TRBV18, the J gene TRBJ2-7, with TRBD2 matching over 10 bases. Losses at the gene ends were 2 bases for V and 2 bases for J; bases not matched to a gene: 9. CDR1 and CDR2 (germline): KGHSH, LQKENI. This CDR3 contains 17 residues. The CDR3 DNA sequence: TGTGCCAGCTCACCAGGCCCAGCGGGGGGGCCTCCCTACGAGCAGTACTTC. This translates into CASSPGPAGGPPYEQYF.

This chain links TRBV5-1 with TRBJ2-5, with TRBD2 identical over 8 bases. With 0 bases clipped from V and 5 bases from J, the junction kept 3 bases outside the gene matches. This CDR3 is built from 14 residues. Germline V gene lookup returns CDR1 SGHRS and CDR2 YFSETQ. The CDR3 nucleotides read TGCGCCAGCAGCTTGGGCCGGGAGGGGGAGACCCAGTACTTC. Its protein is CASSLGREGETQYF.

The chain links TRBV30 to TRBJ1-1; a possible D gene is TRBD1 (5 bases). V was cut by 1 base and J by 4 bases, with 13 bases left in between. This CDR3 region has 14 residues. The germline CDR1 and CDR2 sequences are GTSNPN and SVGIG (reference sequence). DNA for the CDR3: TGTGCCTGGAGTGGGGTCACCGGGGGCACTGAAGCTTTCTTT. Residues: CAWSGVTGGTEAFF.

The CDR3 region is CASSRTGGDYGYTF. The CDR3 coding sequence is TGCGCCAGCAGCCGTACAGGGGGCGACTATGGCTACACCTTC. The rearrangement joins TRBV5-1 to TRBJ1-2; 9 bases are a match to TRBD1. Per the germline V gene, CDR1 is SGHRS and CDR2 is YFSETQ. The CDR3 has 14 residues. After removal of 4 bases from V and 3 bases from J, the junction contained 4 bases not matched to a gene.

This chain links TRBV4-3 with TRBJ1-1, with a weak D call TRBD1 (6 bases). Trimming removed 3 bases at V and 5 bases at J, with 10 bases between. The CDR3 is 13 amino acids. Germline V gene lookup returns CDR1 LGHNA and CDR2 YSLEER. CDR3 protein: CASSQTRGTEAFF. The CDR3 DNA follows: TGCGCCAGCAGCCAGACCAGGGGAACTGAAGCTTTCTTT.

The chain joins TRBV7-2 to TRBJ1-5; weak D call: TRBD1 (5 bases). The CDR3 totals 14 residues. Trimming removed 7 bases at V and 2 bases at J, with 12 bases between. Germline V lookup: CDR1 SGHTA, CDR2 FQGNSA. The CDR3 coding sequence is TGTGCCAGCAACCCTACGGGGGGCAATCAGCCCCAGCATTTT. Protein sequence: CASNPTGGNQPQHF.

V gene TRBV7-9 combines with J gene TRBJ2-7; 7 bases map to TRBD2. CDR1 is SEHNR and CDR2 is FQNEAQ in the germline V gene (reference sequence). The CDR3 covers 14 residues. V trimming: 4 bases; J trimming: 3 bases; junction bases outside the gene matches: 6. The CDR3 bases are TGTGCCAGCAGCTCTCACGGGGGGAACTACGAGCAGTACTTC. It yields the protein CASSSHGGNYEQYF. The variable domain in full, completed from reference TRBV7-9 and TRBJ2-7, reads DTGVSQNPRHKITKRGQNVTFRCDPISEHNRLYWYRQTLGQGPEFLTYFQNEAQLEKSRLLSDRFSAERPKGSFSTLEIQRTEQGDSAMYLCASSSHGGNYEQYFGPGTRLTVT.

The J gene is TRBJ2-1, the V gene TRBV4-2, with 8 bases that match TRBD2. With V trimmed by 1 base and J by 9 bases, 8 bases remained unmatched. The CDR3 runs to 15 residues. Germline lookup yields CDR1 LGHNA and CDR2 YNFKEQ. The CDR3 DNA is TGTGCCAGCAGCCAAGGGGGGGGACTAGTTGGTGAGCAGTTCTTC. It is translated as CASSQGGGLVGEQFF.

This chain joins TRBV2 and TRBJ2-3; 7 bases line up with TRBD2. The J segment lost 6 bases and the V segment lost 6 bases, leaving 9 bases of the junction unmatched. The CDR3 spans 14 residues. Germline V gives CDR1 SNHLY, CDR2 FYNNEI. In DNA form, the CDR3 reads TGTGCCAGCAGGGAGGACCACGGGGGGGATACGCAGTATTTT. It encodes CASREDHGGDTQYF.